Listed here are 7 T cell receptor beta chains from one sample, sequenced in a study of T cells in women clearing cervical HPV infection. TCRdb's copy holds only in-frame clones and misses some; the assay was immunoSEQ multiplex PCR. This sample contains 30,000 to 50,000 clones. Sequenced sample: blood buffy coat. Receptor source: a woman aged 18-69 years with a cervical HPV16 infection that either progressed to CIN3+ or cleared (not recorded which).

As to this clone: The read finishes 3 residues shy of the CDR3 end, and the germline J gene is used to complete it. The chain combines TRBV7-6 with TRBJ1-5, with 7 bases lining up with TRBD1. CDR3 length: 15 residues. J was trimmed by 5 bases and V by 4 bases; bases with no gene match: 8. The V gene's germline CDR1 is SGHVS and CDR2 FNYEAQ. CDR3 bases read: TGTGCCAGCAGCTCCGACAGGGAGTGGGATCAGCCC. Translated: CASSSDREWDQP. In full, the CDR3 is CASSSDREWDQPQHF.

Of note for this clone: The missing CDR3 end, 3 residues past where the read stops, is filled in from the germline J gene. The genes are TRBV18 and TRBJ1-5; tentatively, D is TRBD1 (6 bases). The CDR3 consists of 13 residues. Germline CDR1 reads KGHSH; CDR2 reads LQKENI. The V end lost 2 bases, the J end lost 8 bases, and 10 bases lay between the germline ends. Here the CDR3 reads CASSPGQWEPQHF. The sequenced part of the CDR3 DNA is TGTGCCAGCTCACCAGGACAGTGGGAGCCC. The full variable domain, with the rest looked up from reference TRBV18 and TRBJ1-5, is NAGVMQNPRHLVRRRGQEARLRCSPMKGHSHVYWYRQLPEEGLKFMVYLQKENIIDESGMPKERFSAEFPKEGPSILRIQQVVRGDSAAYFCASSPGQWEPQHFGDGTRLSIL.

Note on this clone: With the read ending 3 residues before the CDR3 end, the germline J gene is used to fill in that end. V usage is TRBV11-2 and J usage is TRBJ2-1; possible D gene TRBD1, 5 bases. Germline V gene lookup returns CDR1 SGHAT and CDR2 FQNNGV. This CDR3 has 12 residues. V was trimmed by 3 bases and J by 9 bases, leaving 9 bases between them. CDR3 DNA (partial): TGTGCCAGCAGCTTCCAGGGAACTGAG. Amino acids: CASSFQGTE. The full CDR3 protein reads CASSFQGTEQFF.

Details on this clone: Coverage ceases 3 residues before the CDR3 finishes, and the germline J gene fills in the end. The V gene is TRBV6-2 or TRBV6-3, the J gene TRBJ2-2; TRBD1 might be the D (6 bases). Per germline, CDR1 MNHEY and CDR2 SVGEGT. CDR3 length: 15 amino acids. V shed 4 bases and J shed 8 bases, with 17 bases lying between them. The CDR3 DNA, read in part, is TGTGCCAGCAGTTCCGGGGTGGCGGACAGTGGGGAG. This sequence encodes CASSSGVADSGE. The CDR3 as a whole reads CASSSGVADSGELFF.

This CDR3 reads CASSVQGYDGYTF. The CDR3 bases that were read are TGTGCCAGCAGTGTACAGGGGTACGATGGC. This chain links TRBV2 with TRBJ1-2, with 7 positions matching TRBD1. Sequencing ends 3 residues short of the CDR3 end; the germline J gene provides the rest. J was trimmed by 6 bases and V by 4 bases; bases with no gene match: 5. CDR3 length: 13 residues. Germline CDR1 SNHLY, CDR2 FYNNEI.

In regard to this clone: The sequence runs out 3 residues before the end of the CDR3; the remainder is reconstructed from the germline J gene. The gene calls are TRBV5-1 and TRBJ2-3, with TRBD2 matching 10 bases. The CDR3 extends over 16 amino acids. Per the germline V gene, CDR1 is SGHRS and CDR2 is YFSETQ. Trimming cost V 1 base and J 1 base; bases outside gene matches: 3. Partial CDR3 DNA: TGCGCCAGCAGCTTGACTAGCGGGGCCGGCACAGATACG. Translating it yields CASSLTSGAGTDT. The whole CDR3 reads CASSLTSGAGTDTQYF.

As concerns this clone: The read ends 3 residues early relative to the CDR3; the germline J gene fills the gap. The rearrangement links TRBV6-2 or TRBV6-3 to TRBJ2-1, with 7 positions matching TRBD1. Per germline, CDR1 MNHEY and CDR2 SVGEGT. Germline trimming cut 5 bases from V and 8 bases from J; bases unmatched to any gene: 9. The CDR3 covers 14 residues. CDR3 bases read: TGTGCCAGCAGTCTAAGACAGGGATTAGATGAG. It yields the protein CASSLRQGLDE. The whole CDR3 is CASSLRQGLDEQFF.